The 15 T cell receptor beta chains below come from one sample, sequenced in a study of blood T cells in healthy people across ages. A second PCR, run for about 7 to 11 cycles, used a sample-barcoded 5' primer plus a J-beta primer mix. TCRdb redid the calling of the 5' RACE reads with MiXCR, one entry per CDR3 protein. The sample contains around 990,000 distinct CDR3 sequences, 25% of which appear only once. The same sample was also studied in work on T cells of mothers and their children.

The sequencing sample was made of blood. Receptors originate from a girl aged 2-10 years in good health.

This clonotype was found a few times. The rearrangement joins TRBV5-1 to TRBJ2-5, with D hard to call. The germline gives CDR1 SGHRS, CDR2 YFSETQ. V lost 0 bases to trimming and J lost 1 base, with 10 bases between them. The CDR3 spans 15 residues. Here the CDR3 reads CASSLVDSGQETQYF. CDR3 DNA: TGCGCCAGCAGCTTGGTAGATTCGGGCCAAGAGACCCAGTACTTC.

This clonotype was recorded a few times. This chain connects TRBV27 to TRBJ2-7; D is perhaps TRBD1 or TRBD2 (5 bases each). The CDR3 spans 13 residues. V dropped 6 bases and J dropped 8 bases, with 17 bases sitting between them. Germline assignment: CDR1 MNHEY and CDR2 SMNVEV (reference sequence). The CDR3 DNA sequence: TGTGCCAGCAGCCTCCCACCACCGGGACAGCAGTACTTC. The encoded protein is CASSLPPPGQQYF.

The chain is built from TRBV29-1 and TRBJ2-1, with 12 nucleotides matching TRBD1. Gene TRBJ2-7 matches the end of the DNA better, so the J call may be wrong. The CDR3 totals 13 residues. Germline lookup yields CDR1 SQVTM and CDR2 ANQGSEA. The CDR3: CSAAGTGGWEQYF. CDR3 bases: TGCAGCGCCGCCGGGACAGGGGGCTGGGAGCAGTACTTC.

The rearrangement links TRBV6-5 to TRBJ2-5, with D unresolved. The J call is doubtful: the DNA matches TRBJ2-1 better. Germline-derived CDR1 and CDR2 are MNHEY and SVGAGI. The CDR3 extends over 12 amino acids. The CDR3 nucleotides read TGTGCCAGCAGTTACACCCCCAATGAGCAGTTCTTC. It specifies CASSYTPNEQFF.

This chain joins TRBV20-1 and TRBJ2-3; D gene unclear. CDR3 size: 12 residues. The germline V gene has CDR1 DFQATT and CDR2 SNEGSKA (reference sequence). Trimming removed 5 bases from V and 6 bases from J, with 12 bases in between. As DNA, the CDR3 is TGCAGTGCTCCCCGGGCCGGTGATACGCAGTATTTT. It is translated as CSAPRAGDTQYF.

The J gene is TRBJ2-5, the V gene TRBV20-1; D possibly corresponds to TRBD1 (6 bases). The V end lost 8 bases, the J end lost 5 bases, and 9 bases lay between the germline ends. The CDR3 length is 10 residues. The germline gives CDR1 DFQATT, CDR2 SNEGSKA (reference sequence). CDR3 sequence (DNA): TGCAGTACAGGGCGGGAGACCCAGTACTTC. Its protein product is CSTGRETQYF.

The chain joins TRBV2 to TRBJ2-1, with D hard to call. Germline lookup yields CDR1 SNHLY and CDR2 FYNNEI. The germline V and J ends were trimmed by 8 bases and 10 bases, with 18 bases remaining between them. The CDR3 sequence is 13 residues long. Here the CDR3 reads CASGVVVIGEQFF. The CDR3 nucleotides are TGTGCCAGCGGGGTCGTGGTGATTGGGGAGCAGTTCTTC.

The chain has TRBV6-4 and TRBJ1-1; possible D gene TRBD1, 5 bases. The CDR3 sequence is 13 residues long. Trimming removed 6 bases at V and 1 base at J, with 9 bases between. Per germline, CDR1 MRHNA and CDR2 SNTAGT. The CDR3 DNA reads as TGTGCCAGCAGGGCACAGGAGAACACTGAAGCTTTCTTT. Its translation: CASRAQENTEAFF.

The rearrangement links TRBV20-1 to TRBJ2-5; maybe TRBD1 (5 bases). Trimming removed 1 base from V and 1 base from J, with 13 bases in between. The CDR3 consists of 15 residues. Germline values: CDR1 DFQATT, CDR2 SNEGSKA (reference sequence). The CDR3 sequence: CSARGGRVSQETQYF. The CDR3 DNA follows: TGCAGTGCTAGAGGGGGCCGGGTCTCCCAAGAGACCCAGTACTTC.

This chain joins TRBV6-2 or TRBV6-3 and TRBJ2-7, with D tentatively TRBD2 (5 bases). There are 15 residues in the CDR3. The V end lost 2 bases, the J end lost 2 bases, and 13 bases lay between the germline ends. Germline-derived CDR1 and CDR2 are MNHEY and SVGEGT. The CDR3 DNA sequence: TGTGCCAGCAGTTACCCGACGGACTTCGCCTACGAGCAGTACTTC. The encoded protein is CASSYPTDFAYEQYF.

This clonotype was picked up a small number of times. The chain couples TRBV3-1 to TRBJ2-4; TRBD1 agrees at 8 bases. J lost 7 bases, V lost 0 bases, and 5 bases had no gene match. There are 15 residues in the CDR3. Per germline, CDR1 LGHDT and CDR2 YNNKEL (reference sequence). CDR3 in amino acids: CASSQETGAKNIQYF. The CDR3 region has the DNA TGTGCCAGCAGCCAAGAGACAGGGGCAAAGAACATTCAGTACTTC.

The chain links TRBV12-3 or TRBV12-4 to TRBJ1-1; D remains ambiguous. The length of the CDR3 is 12 residues. V was clipped by 7 bases and J by 3 bases, with 9 bases between them. The CDR3 region has the DNA TGTGCCAGCACCATTCAGGACACTGAAGCTTTCTTT. Amino acids: CASTIQDTEAFF.

This clonotype was seen only a few times. V usage is TRBV29-1 and J usage is TRBJ2-7; 7 bases agree with TRBD1. V lost 5 bases, J lost 3 bases, and 13 bases stayed unmatched. The CDR3 runs to 15 residues. CDR1 SQVTM and CDR2 ANQGSEA come from the germline V gene. CDR3 sequence (DNA): TGCAGCGTTTTGGGCGAGGGGGCCGGCTTCTACGAGCAGTACTTC. As protein: CSVLGEGAGFYEQYF.

This clonotype turned up a few times. The chain carries TRBV29-1 and TRBJ1-2; D not resolved. Trimming cost V 3 bases and J 7 bases, with 18 bases left between them. CDR1 and CDR2 from the germline V gene are SQVTM and ANQGSEA. This CDR3 contains 14 residues. CDR3 sequence: CSVDQTRGIGGYTF. The CDR3 DNA reads TGCAGCGTTGATCAGACCCGGGGTATAGGTGGCTACACCTTC.

This chain connects TRBV7-9 to TRBJ2-7, with a possible D match to TRBD2 (6 bases). CDR1 is SEHNR, CDR2 FQNEAQ, per germline (reference sequence). CDR3 length: 15 residues. The V end lost 5 bases, the J end lost 2 bases, and 16 bases lay between the germline ends. The CDR3 sequence is CASSRGTGGTYEQYF. CDR3 DNA: TGTGCCAGCAGCCGAGGAACCGGGGGTACCTACGAGCAGTACTTC.